Listed below are T cell receptor beta chains from one sample, sequenced in a study of cytomegalovirus exposure and HLA in healthy donors. TCRdb's copy holds only in-frame clones and misses some; the assay was immunoSEQ multiplex PCR. The sample shows 90,000 to 120,000 clones, and around 0.59% sits with its ten largest clones. Source material: PBMCs. All receptors come from a man aged 50 to 59 in good health and CMV-seronegative. The CDR3 runs from the conserved cysteine through the conserved F or W. Fields, in order: D gene, J gene, V gene, CDR3 DNA, CDR3 protein. The D gene is left open where the match is weak.

. TRBJ1-1 TRBV18 TGTGCCAGCTCACCACTTCGACAGGAAGCTTTCTTT CASSPLRQEAFF
. TRBJ1-3 TRBV4-3 TGCGCCAGCAGCCACGTAGCCCCCGGGGTCTCTGGAAGCCCGGAGTCTGGAAACACCATATATTTT CASSHVAPGVSGSPESGNTIYF
. TRBJ2-5 TRBV6-6 TGTGCCAGCAGTTATGGCCTAGAGTTCACGGGGAGGACCCAGTACTTC CASSYGLEFTGRTQYF
TRBD1 TRBJ1-1 TRBV29-1 TGCAGCGTCAAGGACAGGGTGGACACTGAAGCTTTCTTT CSVKDRVDTEAFF
TRBD1 TRBJ1-4 TRBV4-1 TGCGCCAGCAGCCAGCGGACAGGCTCTAATGAAAAACTGTTTTTT CASSQRTGSNEKLFF
. TRBJ2-7 TRBV5-1 TGCGCCAGCAGCCCCCCGTCCTACCCAATCTACGAGCAGTACTTC CASSPPSYPIYEQYF
TRBD1 TRBJ1-2 TRBV7-2 TGTGCCAGCAGCCCAGGACAGGGCTATGGCTACACCTTC CASSPGQGYGYTF
. TRBJ1-2 TRBV19 TGTGCCAGTAGCATTAACAGGGCGATCTATGGCTACACCTTC CASSINRAIYGYTF
. TRBJ1-6 TRBV6-5 TGTGCCAGCAGTTACGGGGAGGGAGTTTCACCCCTCCACTTT CASSYGEGVSPLHF
. TRBJ1-2 TRBV6-6 TGTGCCAGCAGTTACGCAATCACGGACTATGGCTACACCTTC CASSYAITDYGYTF